Each of the 24 T cell receptor beta chains below was sequenced from the same sample in a study of OX40 agonist ivuxolimab in advanced cancers. Some clones are missing from TCRdb's copy, which holds only in-frame ones; the method was immunoSEQ multiplex PCR. This sample has some 61,000 clones; about three quarters occur once, and the top ten carry more than 1.5%. Sample: CD4+ or CD8+ T cells sorted from blood, taken in a trial of the OX40 agonist ivuxolimab. The source is an adult with an advanced solid tumor such as melanoma, head and neck, liver or kidney cancer.

The chain links TRBV9 to TRBJ2-2; D unclear. CDR1 is SGDLS and CDR2 is YYNGEE in the germline V gene. Deletions cut 4 bases from V and 0 bases from J, with 7 bases between. The CDR3 has 14 amino acids. The CDR3 coding sequence is TGTGCCAGCAGCCAGGAAACGAACACCGGGGAGCTGTTTTTT. Encoded protein: CASSQETNTGELFF.

The J gene is TRBJ2-2, the V gene TRBV7-9; TRBD2 is a possible D gene (6 bases). Trimming stripped 0 bases from V and 2 bases from J, with 19 bases between. This CDR3 has 19 residues. The V gene's germline CDR1 is SEHNR and CDR2 FQNEAQ (reference sequence). CDR3 nucleotide sequence: TGTGCCAGCAGCTTAGCGCGGGGCAGGACGAACTTCAACACCGGGGAGCTGTTTTTT. It translates to CASSLARGRTNFNTGELFF.

In this sample, this clone is medium-sized. The DNA for the CDR3 is TGTGCCAGCAGCCATGGACAGGGTATAGGGGAGCAGTACTTC. Protein product: CASSHGQGIGEQYF. The chain combines TRBV5-4 with TRBJ2-7; 8 bases are a match to TRBD1. The V and J ends lost 4 bases and 7 bases, in that order; junction bases with no gene match: 10. There are 14 residues in the CDR3. Germline CDR1 reads SGHNT; CDR2 reads YYREEE (reference sequence). The full variable domain, in which reference TRBV5-4 and TRBJ2-7 provide the parts outside the CDR3, is ETGVTQSPTHLIKTRGQQVTLRCSSQSGHNTVSWYQQALGQGPQFIFQYYREEENGRGNFPPRFSGLQFPNYSSELNVNALELDDSALYLCASSHGQGIGEQYFGPGTRLTVT.

The V gene is TRBV10-3, the J gene TRBJ1-5; TRBD1 is a possible D gene (5 bases). The CDR3 consists of 14 residues. V dropped 8 bases and J dropped 4 bases, with 15 bases sitting between them. The germline V gene encodes CDR1 ENHRY and CDR2 SYGVKD. CDR3 DNA: TGTGCCATCGGCCCGGGGGACTCAAATCAGCCCCAGCATTTT. It codes for CAIGPGDSNQPQHF.

The genes are TRBV6-1 and TRBJ1-6; a possible D gene is TRBD1 (5 bases). This CDR3 has 15 residues. The ends were cut back, 1 base at V and 9 bases at J, with 13 bases in the middle. CDR1 is MNHNS, CDR2 SASEGT, per germline. In DNA form, the CDR3 reads TGTGCCAGCAGTGAAGGTGGGGGACTCTCTTCACCCCTCCACTTT. As protein: CASSEGGGLSSPLHF.

The chain joins TRBV4-1 to TRBJ2-1; no definite D call. V was shortened by 1 base and J by 7 bases, with 14 bases between the two germline ends. The CDR3 is made up of 15 amino acids. Germline values: CDR1 MGHRA, CDR2 YSYEKL. CDR3 loop: CASSQGLSERNEQFF. The CDR3 coding sequence is TGCGCCAGCAGCCAAGGACTTTCGGAGAGGAATGAGCAGTTCTTC.

CDR3 sequence reads: CASSPDGTRLTYQYF. The CDR3, as DNA: TGTGCCAGCAGTCCGGACGGGACTAGATTGACTTACCAGTACTTC. The chain is built from TRBV27 and TRBJ2-7; 8 bases align to TRBD2. Germline V gene data show CDR1 as MNHEY and CDR2 as SMNVEV (reference sequence). Trimming took 5 bases from V and 10 from J; bases not matched to a gene: 16. The CDR3 length is 15 residues.

CDR3 region: CAIRERTGRVSGNTIYF. The CDR3, as DNA: TGTGCCATCAGGGAAAGGACAGGGAGGGTTTCTGGAAACACCATATATTTT. The rearrangement uses TRBV10-3 and TRBJ1-3, with 8 positions matching TRBD1. V dropped 6 bases and J dropped 1; count of bases not matched to a gene: 11. Germline V gene data show CDR1 as ENHRY and CDR2 as SYGVKD. The CDR3 consists of 17 residues.

The J gene is TRBJ1-2, the V gene TRBV5-1; D uncertain. The CDR3 loop spans 15 amino acids. V lost 0 bases, J lost 0 bases, and 9 bases lay in between. The germline V gene encodes CDR1 SGHRS and CDR2 YFSETQ. The CDR3 reads CASSLAVDSNYGYTF. The CDR3 coding sequence is TGCGCCAGCAGCTTGGCGGTAGATTCTAACTATGGCTACACCTTC.

This chain uses TRBV2 with TRBJ2-7, with D tentatively TRBD2 (6 bases). The CDR3 sequence is 14 residues long. Germline lookup yields CDR1 SNHLY and CDR2 FYNNEI. V lost 6 bases to trimming and J lost 4 bases, with 16 bases between them. The DNA for the CDR3 is TGTGCCAGCAGACTAGCTTTTAGTGGGTACGAGCAGTACTTC. It specifies CASRLAFSGYEQYF.

The gene calls are TRBV19 and TRBJ1-5, with D possibly TRBD1 on 6 matching bases. The V gene's germline CDR1 is LNHDA and CDR2 SQIVND (reference sequence). The V gene lost 5 bases and the J gene lost 7 bases, with 18 bases spanning the gap. This CDR3 is built from 15 residues. The CDR3 bases are TGTGCCAGTAGTTTTGCAGGGGCGCGGGACCAGCCCCAGCATTTT. This codes for CASSFAGARDQPQHF.

The chain joins TRBV15 to TRBJ2-7; D possibly matches TRBD1 or TRBD2 (7 bases each). V was trimmed by 1 base and J by 7 bases, leaving 14 bases between them. Germline CDR1 and CDR2: LNHNV and YYDKDF (reference sequence). The CDR3 has 14 amino acids. The CDR3 bases are TGTGCCACCAGCAGAGGCCAGGGGGAGGGAGAGCAGTACTTC. It codes for CATSRGQGEGEQYF.

CDR3: CASSEGRSHSYEQYF. Written as DNA, the CDR3 is TGTGCCAGCAGTGAGGGCAGGAGCCACTCCTACGAGCAGTACTTC. The chain has TRBV6-1 and TRBJ2-7; D ambiguous. CDR3 size: 15 residues. V was shortened by 3 bases and J by 0 bases, with 12 bases between the two germline ends. CDR1 and CDR2 (germline): MNHNS, SASEGT.

This chain uses TRBV27 with TRBJ2-1; the D gene could be TRBD1 or TRBD2 (7 bases each). Germline CDR1 reads MNHEY; CDR2 reads SMNVEV (reference sequence). The CDR3 totals 15 residues. The germline V and J ends were trimmed by 5 bases and 7 bases, with 18 bases remaining between them. The CDR3 nucleotides read TGTGCCAGCAGTATCAGCGGGACAGCCACTAATGAGCAGTTCTTC. Amino acids: CASSISGTATNEQFF.

The chain uses TRBV5-1 and TRBJ1-1; weak D call: TRBD1 (5 bases). The CDR3 sequence is 14 residues long. Germline V gene lookup returns CDR1 SGHRS and CDR2 YFSETQ. V was shortened by 0 bases and J by 1 base, with 7 bases between the two germline ends. The CDR3, as DNA: TGCGCCAGCAGCTTGGGGGGACCGAACACTGAAGCTTTCTTT. Its translation: CASSLGGPNTEAFF.

To note about this clone: At one of its ends the junction is not consistent with the germline gene, which may arise from a read error. J is TRBJ2-5 and V is TRBV7-7; 14 nucleotides line up with TRBD2. CDR3 length: 16 residues. Germline V gene sequence: CDR1 SSHAT, CDR2 FNYEAQ (reference sequence). CDR3 nucleotide sequence: TGTGCTAGCAGCTTCGGACTAGCGGGAGGTCGGGAGACCCAGTACTTC. Its protein is CASSFGLAGGRETQYF.

The rearrangement uses TRBV29-1 and TRBJ1-1; D gene ambiguous. The CDR3 covers 11 residues. Deletions cut 5 bases from V and 7 bases from J, with 11 bases between. Germline assignment: CDR1 SQVTM and CDR2 ANQGSEA. DNA of the CDR3: TGCAGCGTTCTAGAGTATCTTGAAGCTTTCTTT. Translating it yields CSVLEYLEAFF. The full variable domain, its missing parts supplied by reference TRBV29-1 and TRBJ1-1, is SAVISQKPSRDICQRGTSLTIQCQVDSQVTMMFWYRQQPGQSLTLIATANQGSEATYESGFVIDKFPISRPNLTFSTLTVSNMSPEDSSIYLCSVLEYLEAFFGQGTRLTVV.

The V gene is TRBV6-1, the J gene TRBJ2-2; 7 bases are shared with TRBD1. V dropped 6 bases and J dropped 9; count of bases not matched to a gene: 10. The CDR3 consists of 14 residues. CDR1 is MNHNS, CDR2 SASEGT, per germline. CDR3 in amino acids: CASRITGVSRELFF. CDR3 in DNA: TGTGCCAGCAGGATAACAGGGGTTAGTAGGGAGCTGTTTTTT.

Here the CDR3 reads CATRGGSETQYF. CDR3 DNA sequence: TGTGCCACCAGGGGGGGCTCAGAGACCCAGTACTTC. The V gene is TRBV15, the J gene TRBJ2-5; tentatively, D is TRBD1 or TRBD2 (6 bases each). V lost 6 bases and J lost 4, with 9 bases in between. Germline CDR1 and CDR2: LNHNV and YYDKDF (reference sequence). The CDR3 contains 12 residues. Full variable domain (remainder filled in from reference TRBV15 and TRBJ2-5): DAMVIQNPRYQVTQFGKPVTLSCSQTLNHNVMYWYQQKSSQAPKLLFHYYDKDFNNEADTPDNFQSRRPNTSFCFLDIRSPGLGDTAMYLCATRGGSETQYFGPGTRLLVL.

The rearrangement uses TRBV6-1 and TRBJ2-6; D is ambiguous. V was shortened by 2 bases and J by 3 bases, with 14 bases between the two germline ends. The CDR3 has 17 residues. Germline lookup yields CDR1 MNHNS and CDR2 SASEGT. The DNA of the CDR3 is TGTGCCAGCAGTGAAACCTTGCTACCTAGTGGGGCCAACGTCCTGACTTTC. The encoded protein is CASSETLLPSGANVLTF.

This clone has a handful of counts. The chain joins TRBV9 to TRBJ1-2, with TRBD1 matching over 7 bases. The CDR3 loop spans 14 amino acids. V shed 0 bases and J 10 bases; nucleotides not matched to a gene: 9. Germline CDR1 and CDR2: SGDLS and YYNGEE. CDR3 nucleotide sequence: TGTGCCAGCAGCGTAGATCCACAGGGGACATACTACACCTTC. Its translation is CASSVDPQGTYYTF.

Only a few counts were recorded for this clone. The CDR3 region is CASSSMYGLTNEKLFF. The CDR3 DNA reads TGTGCCAGCAGTTCCATGTATGGTCTGACTAATGAAAAACTGTTTTTT. The V and J genes are TRBV28 and TRBJ1-4, with D hard to call. From germline, CDR1 is MDHEN and CDR2 SYDVKM. V was clipped by 4 bases and J by 2 bases, with 14 bases between them. This CDR3 has 16 residues. Using reference TRBV28 and TRBJ1-4 for the parts outside the CDR3, the full variable domain is DVKVTQSSRYLVKRTGEKVFLECVQDMDHENMFWYRQDPGLGLRLIYFSYDVKMKEKGDIPEGYSVSREKKERFSLILESASTNQTSMYLCASSSMYGLTNEKLFFGSGTQLSVL.

V usage is TRBV18 and J usage is TRBJ2-7; 9 positions match TRBD1. This CDR3 is 15 amino acids long. Germline V CDR1 and CDR2: KGHSH, LQKENI. The junction had 9 bases not matched to a gene; V was cut back by 3 bases and J by 6 bases. In DNA form, the CDR3 reads TGTGCCAGCTCACCGCTGACAGGGGGGGTTGCCGAGCAGTACTTC. Its protein product is CASSPLTGGVAEQYF.

This sequence joins TRBV5-5 and TRBJ1-1; D is perhaps TRBD1 (6 bases). V was cut by 4 bases and J by 7 bases, with 20 bases left in between. CDR3 size: 15 residues. Per germline, CDR1 SGHKS and CDR2 YYEKEE (reference sequence). CDR3 coding DNA: TGTGCCAGCAGCCCACAAGGACAGCTCAAGGGTGAAGCTTTCTTT. Its protein is CASSPQGQLKGEAFF. The full variable domain, with the rest looked up from reference TRBV5-5 and TRBJ1-1, is DAGVTQSPTHLIKTRGQQVTLRCSPISGHKSVSWYQQVLGQGPQFIFQYYEKEERGRGNFPDRFSARQFPNYSSELNVNALLLGDSALYLCASSPQGQLKGEAFFGQGTRLTVV.